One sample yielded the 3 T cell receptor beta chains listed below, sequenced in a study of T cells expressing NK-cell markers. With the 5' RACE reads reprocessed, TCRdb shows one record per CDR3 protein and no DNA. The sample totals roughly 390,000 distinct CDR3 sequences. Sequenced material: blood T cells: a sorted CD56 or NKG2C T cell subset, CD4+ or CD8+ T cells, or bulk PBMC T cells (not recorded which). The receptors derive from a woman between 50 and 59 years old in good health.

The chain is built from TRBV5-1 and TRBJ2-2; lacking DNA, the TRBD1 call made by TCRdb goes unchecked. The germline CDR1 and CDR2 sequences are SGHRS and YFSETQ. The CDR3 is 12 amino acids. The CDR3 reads CASGHGGGELFF. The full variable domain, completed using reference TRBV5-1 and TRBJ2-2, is KAGVTQTPRYLIKTRGQQVTLSCSPISGHRSVSWYQQTPGQGLQFLFEYFSETQRNKGNFPGRFSGRQFSNSRSEMNVSTLELGDSALYLCASGHGGGELFFGEGSRLTVL.

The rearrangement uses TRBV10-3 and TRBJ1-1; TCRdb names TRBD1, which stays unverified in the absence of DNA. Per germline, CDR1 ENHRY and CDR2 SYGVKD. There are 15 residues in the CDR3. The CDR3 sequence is CAIRGAGASETEAFF.

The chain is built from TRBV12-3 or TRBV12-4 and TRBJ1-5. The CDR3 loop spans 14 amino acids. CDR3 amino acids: CASSFDIVNQPQHF.